A selection of T cell receptor beta chains follows, all from one sample in a study of blood T cell repertoires in COVID-19. Produced via immunoSEQ multiplex PCR; TCRdb's table is partial and in-frame only. The sample records about 320,000 clones, about nine tenths being singletons. What was sequenced was peripheral blood. The receptors were sampled from a woman aged 25-40 years with COVID-19, enrolled during active disease. The CDR3 runs from the conserved cysteine through the conserved F or W. Fields, in order: J gene, D gene, V gene, CDR3 protein, CDR3 DNA. D genes are given only for firm matches.

TRBJ1-6	.	TRBV7-6	CASSPENYSPLHF	TGTGCCAGCAGCCCGGAGAATTATTCACCCCTCCACTTT
TRBJ1-1	.	TRBV28	CASSNLRGEGSEAFF	TGTGCCAGCAGCAACCTTCGGGGGGAAGGAAGTGAAGCTTTCTTT
TRBJ2-2	TRBD1	TRBV6-5	CASSYFTGVGTGELFF	TGTGCCAGCAGTTACTTTACAGGGGTCGGCACCGGGGAGCTGTTTTTT
TRBJ1-2	.	TRBV7-9	CASRRVLLGYGYTF	TGTGCCAGCAGACGCGTCCTCCTCGGCTATGGCTACACCTTC
TRBJ1-3	.	TRBV2	CASSEGTFGNTIYF	TGTGCCAGCAGTGAGGGGACATTCGGAAACACCATATATTTT
TRBJ2-2	.	TRBV5-1	CASSPLQGYTGELFF	TGCGCCAGCAGCCCACTACAGGGTTACACCGGGGAGCTGTTTTTT
TRBJ1-1	TRBD1	TRBV6-5	CASRPGQGRAEAFF	TGTGCCAGCAGACCGGGACAGGGGAGAGCTGAAGCTTTCTTT
TRBJ1-4	TRBD1	TRBV7-8	CASSLGTDEKLFF	TGTGCCAGCAGCCTGGGGACAGACGAAAAACTGTTTTTT
TRBJ2-5	TRBD1	TRBV7-9	CASSPRPDRGQETQYF	TGTGCCAGCAGCCCGCGGCCGGACAGGGGGCAAGAGACCCAGTACTTC
TRBJ2-1	TRBD1	TRBV5-1	CASSLGTGTEQFF	TGCGCCAGCAGCTTGGGGACAGGGACTGAGCAGTTCTTC